Below are 30 T cell receptor beta chains sequenced from a single sample in a study of blood T cell repertoires in COVID-19. Sequenced by immunoSEQ multiplex PCR; TCRdb stores in-frame clones only, minus some. The table includes some 250,000 clones, around 83% detected once. The specimen sequenced was peripheral blood. The receptor source for this set is a woman of 80 years or more with acute or convalescent COVID-19.

The chain combines TRBV5-1 with TRBJ1-2, with 9 bases matching TRBD1. The J segment lost 4 bases and the V segment lost 4 bases, leaving 8 bases of the junction unmatched. There are 15 residues in the CDR3. Per germline, CDR1 SGHRS and CDR2 YFSETQ. The CDR3 sequence is CASSPGTGYGYGYTF. CDR3 DNA: TGCGCCAGCAGCCCGGGGACAGGGTATGGCTATGGCTACACCTTC.

The rearrangement links TRBV2 to TRBJ2-3; TRBD1 might be the D (6 bases). The CDR3 covers 14 residues. V was clipped by 7 bases and J by 1 base, with 12 bases between them. Germline values: CDR1 SNHLY, CDR2 FYNNEI. CDR3 sequence: CASTRDTRTDTQYF. The CDR3 nucleotides are TGTGCCAGCACCAGGGACACCCGCACAGATACGCAGTATTTT. The variable domain in full, completed from reference TRBV2 and TRBJ2-3, reads EPEVTQTPSHQVTQMGQEVILRCVPISNHLYFYWYRQILGQKVEFLVSFYNNEISEKSEIFDDQFSVERPDGSNFTLKIRSTKLEDSAMYFCASTRDTRTDTQYFGPGTRLTVL.

V and J are TRBV11-3 and TRBJ2-3, with 7 bases that match TRBD2. This CDR3 has 13 amino acids. CDR1 and CDR2 (germline): SGHNT, YENEEA. Trimming removed 8 bases from V and 1 base from J; junction bases left unmatched: 3. This chain's CDR3 is CASAGRGTDTQYF. In nucleotides, the CDR3 is TGTGCCAGCGCGGGGAGGGGCACAGATACGCAGTATTTT.

V is TRBV5-1 and J is TRBJ2-2; possibly TRBD1 for D (5 bases). The CDR3 has 16 residues. Germline V gene lookup returns CDR1 SGHRS and CDR2 YFSETQ. V dropped 3 bases and J dropped 0 bases, with 12 bases sitting between them. The CDR3 reads CASSSSGLTNTGELFF. The CDR3 DNA sequence: TGCGCCAGCAGCTCATCAGGGCTGACGAACACCGGGGAGCTGTTTTTT.

V usage is TRBV19 and J usage is TRBJ1-5; D is unresolved. This CDR3 has 14 amino acids. Per the germline V gene, CDR1 is LNHDA and CDR2 is SQIVND (reference sequence). V lost 9 bases and J 1 base, leaving 13 bases between the germline ends. The CDR3: CASCNGISNQPQHF. The CDR3 DNA reads as TGTGCCAGCTGCAACGGTATCAGCAATCAGCCCCAGCATTTT.

There are a few counts of this clone. The rearrangement uses TRBV7-8 and TRBJ2-7, with D maybe TRBD1 (6 bases). Trimming pared 5 bases from V and 3 bases from J, leaving 14 bases between. CDR3 length: 14 amino acids. Germline CDR1 SGHVS, CDR2 FQNEAQ. The CDR3 sequence: CASSQNRVYYEQYF. The DNA for the CDR3 is TGTGCCAGCAGCCAAAACAGGGTTTACTACGAGCAGTACTTC.

The J gene is TRBJ2-3, the V gene TRBV9; 11 positions agree with TRBD2. Germline trimming cut 0 bases from V and 6 bases from J; bases unmatched to any gene: 6. The CDR3 loop spans 16 amino acids. The germline CDR1 and CDR2 sequences are SGDLS and YYNGEE. The CDR3 sequence is CASSVDSGGARDTQYF. CDR3 DNA sequence: TGTGCCAGCAGCGTAGATAGCGGGGGGGCCAGGGATACGCAGTATTTT.

This chain uses TRBV2 with TRBJ1-1; D unresolved. The CDR3 has 12 residues. CDR1 and CDR2 from the germline V gene are SNHLY and FYNNEI. The ends were cut back, 10 bases at V and 0 bases at J, with 9 bases in the middle. CDR3 loop: CATHAMNTEAFF. DNA of the CDR3: TGTGCCACTCATGCGATGAACACTGAAGCTTTCTTT.

This chain uses TRBV19 with TRBJ1-5, with 7 bases identical to TRBD1. The V and J ends lost 6 bases and 2 bases, in that order; junction bases with no gene match: 13. The CDR3 consists of 17 residues. CDR1 and CDR2 from the germline V gene are LNHDA and SQIVND (reference sequence). CDR3 in DNA: TGTGCCAGTAGACCGAAGACAGGGAGTAGTGGCAATCAGCCCCAGCATTTT. This translates into CASRPKTGSSGNQPQHF.

This clone was picked up one time. The rearrangement links TRBV6-1 to TRBJ2-3; 7 bases align to TRBD2. CDR1 is MNHNS and CDR2 is SASEGT in the germline V gene. The CDR3 consists of 18 residues. Trimming removed 1 base from V and 0 bases from J; junction bases left unmatched: 10. CDR3 sequence reads: CASSEGGGGGVSTDTQYF. The CDR3 DNA reads TGTGCCAGCAGTGAAGGTGGTGGTGGGGGGGTGAGCACAGATACGCAGTATTTT.

The chain joins TRBV2 to TRBJ2-1; TRBD1 matches 7 bases. This CDR3 comprises 15 residues. After removal of 8 bases from V and 6 bases from J, the junction contained 13 bases not matched to a gene. Germline V CDR1 and CDR2: SNHLY, FYNNEI. CDR3 DNA sequence: TGTGCCAGCGGCTTGGGACAGCCGAATTCCAATGAGCAGTTCTTC. As protein: CASGLGQPNSNEQFF.

This clone was recorded only once. The chain is built from TRBV9 and TRBJ1-1, with 7 bases lining up with TRBD1. The CDR3 extends over 14 amino acids. V shed 0 bases and J 11 bases; nucleotides not matched to a gene: 10. The germline V gene has CDR1 SGDLS and CDR2 YYNGEE. CDR3 DNA sequence: TGTGCCAGCAGCGTAGGTCGATCGGGACAGAAGGCTTTCTTT. Residues: CASSVGRSGQKAFF.

This clone was seen only a few times. V usage is TRBV6-2 or TRBV6-3 and J usage is TRBJ1-6; no firm D call. With 6 bases removed from V and 8 bases from J, the gap between germline ends came to 11 bases. The CDR3 is made up of 13 amino acids. Germline V gives CDR1 MNHEY, CDR2 SVGEGT. The CDR3 DNA reads TGTGCCAGCAGCCTCGGGGAGCATTCACCCCTCCACTTT. Its translation is CASSLGEHSPLHF.

The genes are TRBV28 and TRBJ2-3, with a tentative D call TRBD2 (6 bases). Germline CDR1 is MDHEN and CDR2 is SYDVKM. Trimming shortened V by 5 bases and J by 5 bases, and 23 bases separated the two germline ends. The CDR3 is 17 residues long. CDR3 sequence: CASSRRGGAGRGDTQYF. The CDR3 coding sequence is TGTGCCAGCAGTCGCCGAGGTGGGGCAGGGCGGGGAGATACGCAGTATTTT.

This clone was seen just once. CDR3 in amino acids: CATRTLFHQETQYF. The CDR3 region has the DNA TGTGCCACCCGCACCCTATTCCACCAAGAGACCCAGTACTTC. This sequence joins TRBV24-1 and TRBJ2-5; D unclear. The CDR3 contains 14 residues. Germline values: CDR1 KGHDR, CDR2 SFDVKD. Trimming left V 9 bases short and J 0 bases short, with 13 bases between.

V is TRBV29-1 and J is TRBJ2-3; the match to TRBD1 covers 7 bases. Germline V gene sequence: CDR1 SQVTM, CDR2 ANQGSEA. This CDR3 is 13 amino acids long. V shed 6 bases, J shed 8 bases, and the junction held 11 bases outside the gene matches. CDR3 region: CSVLQGPTVTQYF. The CDR3 DNA reads TGCAGCGTCTTACAGGGGCCTACTGTTACGCAGTATTTT.

The sample holds a few counts of this clone. The CDR3 reads CAWGLGTGAGNTIYF. The CDR3 nucleotides are TGTGCCTGGGGCCTCGGGACAGGGGCTGGAAACACCATATATTTT. The genes are TRBV30 and TRBJ1-3; TRBD1 agrees at 10 bases. Trimming removed 5 bases from V and 2 bases from J; junction bases left unmatched: 6. Germline V CDR1 and CDR2: GTSNPN, SVGIG (reference sequence). The length of the CDR3 is 15 residues.

V gene TRBV10-3 combines with J gene TRBJ2-3, with 9 bases fitting TRBD1. Germline lookup yields CDR1 ENHRY and CDR2 SYGVKD. This CDR3 comprises 13 residues. After removal of 10 bases from V and 2 bases from J, the junction contained 4 bases not matched to a gene. The CDR3 protein is CATGQGSTDTQYF. The CDR3 DNA follows: TGTGCCACAGGACAGGGGTCCACAGATACGCAGTATTTT.

This chain joins TRBV4-1 and TRBJ2-5; 8 bases are a match to TRBD2. CDR1 is MGHRA and CDR2 is YSYEKL in the germline V gene. The length of the CDR3 is 18 residues. V gave up 0 bases and J gave up 0 bases; unmatched junction bases: 9. The CDR3 sequence is CASSQDWRGATYQETQYF. As DNA, the CDR3 is TGCGCCAGCAGCCAAGATTGGCGGGGGGCGACGTACCAAGAGACCCAGTACTTC.

The chain combines TRBV5-5 with TRBJ1-5; the D is unclear. Per the germline V gene, CDR1 is SGHKS and CDR2 is YYEKEE (reference sequence). The CDR3 is 16 amino acids. Trimming cost V 4 bases and J 0 bases, with 14 bases left between them. The CDR3 loop is CASSPRESHSNQPQHF. The CDR3 DNA sequence: TGTGCCAGCAGCCCCCGGGAGAGCCATAGCAATCAGCCCCAGCATTTT.

The rearrangement joins TRBV5-4 to TRBJ2-7; TRBD2 agrees at 11 bases. J lost 0 bases, V lost 5 bases, and 7 bases had no gene match. The CDR3 is 16 residues long. Germline CDR1 is SGHNT and CDR2 is YYREEE (reference sequence). CDR3 in amino acids: CASSQGLAGHSYEQYF. CDR3 in DNA: TGTGCCAGCAGTCAAGGACTAGCGGGCCACTCCTACGAGCAGTACTTC. The variable domain in full, completed from reference TRBV5-4 and TRBJ2-7, reads ETGVTQSPTHLIKTRGQQVTLRCSSQSGHNTVSWYQQALGQGPQFIFQYYREEENGRGNFPPRFSGLQFPNYSSELNVNALELDDSALYLCASSQGLAGHSYEQYFGPGTRLTVT.

Only a few counts were recorded for this clone. The chain joins TRBV24-1 to TRBJ1-4; 7 nucleotides line up with TRBD1. CDR1 and CDR2 from the germline V gene are KGHDR and SFDVKD. This CDR3 has 15 amino acids. The ends lost 5 bases at V and 8 bases at J; junction bases unmatched: 10. CDR3 residues: CATSATGTDSEKLFF. In DNA, the CDR3 is TGTGCCACCAGTGCCACCGGGACAGATTCCGAAAAACTGTTTTTT.

This chain connects TRBV29-1 to TRBJ1-2, with unresolved D. Germline loops: CDR1 SQVTM, CDR2 ANQGSEA. V was trimmed by 0 bases and J by 5 bases, leaving 16 bases between them. There are 15 residues in the CDR3. The CDR3 sequence is CSVEETQAGSYGYTF. The CDR3, as DNA: TGCAGCGTTGAAGAGACCCAGGCTGGGTCTTATGGCTACACCTTC. Variable domain in full (rest from reference TRBV29-1 and TRBJ1-2): SAVISQKPSRDICQRGTSLTIQCQVDSQVTMMFWYRQQPGQSLTLIATANQGSEATYESGFVIDKFPISRPNLTFSTLTVSNMSPEDSSIYLCSVEETQAGSYGYTFGSGTRLTVV.

The V call is TRBV11-2, the J call TRBJ1-4; no firm D call. The V gene's germline CDR1 is SGHAT and CDR2 FQNNGV. The CDR3 is 14 residues long. V was cut by 5 bases and J by 8 bases, with 15 bases left in between. The CDR3 spells CASSEGLSEEKLFF. For the CDR3, the DNA is TGTGCCAGCAGCGAGGGCCTCTCCGAGGAAAAACTGTTTTTT.

The chain carries TRBV11-1 and TRBJ2-2; weak D call: TRBD1 (5 bases). The CDR3 is 17 residues long. Per germline, CDR1 SGHAT and CDR2 FQDESV (reference sequence). Trimming left V 0 bases short and J 2 bases short, with 13 bases between. The CDR3 DNA follows: TGTGCCAGCAGCTTAGCTGCCAGGGTCCTTAACACCGGGGAGCTGTTTTTT. As protein: CASSLAARVLNTGELFF. Combining the CDR3 with reference TRBV11-1 and TRBJ2-2 gives the whole variable domain EAEVAQSPRYKITEKSQAVAFWCDPISGHATLYWYRQILGQGPELLVQFQDESVVDDSQLPKDRFSAERLKGVDSTLKIQPAELGDSAMYLCASSLAARVLNTGELFFGEGSRLTVL.

The chain couples TRBV5-1 to TRBJ1-3; TRBD1 is a possible D gene (5 bases). The CDR3 runs to 14 residues. Per the germline V gene, CDR1 is SGHRS and CDR2 is YFSETQ. V lost 4 bases, J lost 3 bases, and 11 bases lay in between. The CDR3: CASSPGTLGNTIYF. CDR3 nucleotides: TGCGCCAGCAGCCCCGGGACTCTTGGAAACACCATATATTTT.

The chain carries TRBV5-6 and TRBJ1-5, with D hard to call. Trimming took off 0 bases at V and 0 bases at J, with 13 bases between the two ends. The V gene's germline CDR1 is SGHDT and CDR2 YYEEEE. This CDR3 comprises 17 residues. The CDR3 here is CASSLGGLEDSNQPQHF. The DNA for the CDR3 is TGTGCCAGCAGCTTGGGAGGGTTGGAGGATAGCAATCAGCCCCAGCATTTT.

The chain carries TRBV15 and TRBJ2-3; D is unresolved. V shed 0 bases and J shed 0 bases, with 10 bases lying between them. Germline V gene lookup returns CDR1 LNHNV and CDR2 YYDKDF (reference sequence). This CDR3 region has 16 residues. The CDR3 DNA reads as TGTGCCACCAGCAGAGAACAGCCAACTAGCACAGATACGCAGTATTTT. This encodes CATSREQPTSTDTQYF.

The chain joins TRBV28 to TRBJ1-5; TRBD1 aligns across 9 bases. This CDR3 comprises 16 residues. The germline CDR1 and CDR2 sequences are MDHEN and SYDVKM. J lost 11 bases, V lost 6 bases, and 17 bases had no gene match. CDR3 sequence: CASSPPGQGLRSSQHF. CDR3 DNA sequence: TGTGCCAGCAGCCCTCCGGGACAGGGCTTGCGATCTTCCCAGCATTTT.

This clone was detected a few times. The chain employs TRBV6-6 and TRBJ1-3; D gene uncertain. V lost 8 bases and J 4 bases, leaving 9 bases between the germline ends. The V gene's germline CDR1 is MNHNY and CDR2 SVGAGI (reference sequence). This CDR3 is built from 12 residues. CDR3 sequence (DNA): TGTGCCAGCCAGAGGTGGGGAAACACCATATATTTT. Translating gives CASQRWGNTIYF.